This TCR beta chain was sequenced in a study of T cells in tumors after PD-1 blockade. Whole-study findings and limits: Peripheral recruitment is suggested, as some novel exhausted tumor clones were in pre-treatment blood.

Using immunoSEQ multiplex PCR, the repertoire was profiled, and TCRdb retains in-frame clones only, with some absent. The repertoire holds under 75,000 clones, with under 80% as singletons. This clone appeared once. Its antigen is unidentified. The germline V gene encodes CDR1 SEHNR and CDR2 FQNEAQ (reference sequence). Germline trimming cut 5 bases from V and 7 bases from J; bases unmatched to any gene: 13. The CDR3 extends over 16 amino acids. This TCR came from a human donor with basal cell carcinoma. Sequencing used PBMCs, obtained after anti-PD-1 treatment. This chain uses TRBV7-9 with TRBJ2-1; TRBD1 agrees at 8 bases. As DNA, the CDR3 is TGTGCCAGCAGCCGTGCTGCCGGACAGGGTGGTAATGAGCAGTTCTTC. It yields the protein CASSRAAGQGGNEQFF. Full variable domain (rest looked up from reference TRBV7-9 and TRBJ2-1): DTGVSQNPRHKITKRGQNVTFRCDPISEHNRLYWYRQTLGQGPEFLTYFQNEAQLEKSRLLSDRFSAERPKGSFSTLEIQRTEQGDSAMYLCASSRAAGQGGNEQFFGPGTRLTVL.